What follows describes a single T cell receptor (beta chain). Antigen specificity is unknown. There are 15 residues in the CDR3. Between the trimmed V and J ends, which lost 0 bases and 5 bases, there was a span of 12 bases. Germline values: CDR1 SGHNT, CDR2 YYREEE (reference sequence). The data derive from a study of T cells in localized non-small cell lung cancer. General observations from the study: Adjacent uninvolved lung tissue had the highest T cell clonality, exceeding tumor. A single tumor region was sequenced, leaving heterogeneity possible.

Measured with immunoSEQ multiplex PCR; TCRdb has only the in-frame clones, and not every one. The repertoire holds approximately 30,000 clones, with 78% as singletons. This clonotype was sampled from a male donor at least 60 years old with stage II squamous cell lung carcinoma. This sequence joins TRBV5-4 and TRBJ2-1; D remains ambiguous. The sample here was peripheral blood, taken before any cancer treatment. CDR3 DNA sequence: TGTGCCAGCAGCTTGGCCCTAGTAGGGAACAATGAGCAGTTCTTC. Encoded protein: CASSLALVGNNEQFF.